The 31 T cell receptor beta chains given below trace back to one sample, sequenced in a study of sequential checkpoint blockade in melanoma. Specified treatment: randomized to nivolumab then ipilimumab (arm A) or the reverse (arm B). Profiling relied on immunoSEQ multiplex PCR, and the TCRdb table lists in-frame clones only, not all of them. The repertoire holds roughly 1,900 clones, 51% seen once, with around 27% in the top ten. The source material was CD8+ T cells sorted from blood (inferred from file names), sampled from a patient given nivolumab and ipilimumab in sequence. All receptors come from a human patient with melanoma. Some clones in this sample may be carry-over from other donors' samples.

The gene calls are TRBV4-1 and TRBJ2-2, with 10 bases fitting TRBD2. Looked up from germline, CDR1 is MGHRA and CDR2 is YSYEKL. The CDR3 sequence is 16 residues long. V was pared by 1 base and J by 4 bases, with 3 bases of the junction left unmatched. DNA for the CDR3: TGCGCCAGCAGCCAAGGGGGGACTAGCGTCACCGGGGAGCTGTTTTTT. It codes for CASSQGGTSVTGELFF.

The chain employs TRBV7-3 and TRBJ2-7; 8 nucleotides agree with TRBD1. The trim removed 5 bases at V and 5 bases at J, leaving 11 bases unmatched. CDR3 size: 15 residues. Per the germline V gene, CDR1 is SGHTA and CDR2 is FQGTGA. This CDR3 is CASSTMGTGGDEQYF. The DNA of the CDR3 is TGTGCCAGCAGCACAATGGGGACAGGAGGTGACGAGCAGTACTTC.

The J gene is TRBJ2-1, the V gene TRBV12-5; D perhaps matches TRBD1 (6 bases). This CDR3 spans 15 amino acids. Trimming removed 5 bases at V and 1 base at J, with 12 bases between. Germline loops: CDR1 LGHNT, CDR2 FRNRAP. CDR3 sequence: CASGQTQGSYNEQFF. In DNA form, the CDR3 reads TGTGCTAGTGGTCAGACACAGGGATCCTACAATGAGCAGTTCTTC.

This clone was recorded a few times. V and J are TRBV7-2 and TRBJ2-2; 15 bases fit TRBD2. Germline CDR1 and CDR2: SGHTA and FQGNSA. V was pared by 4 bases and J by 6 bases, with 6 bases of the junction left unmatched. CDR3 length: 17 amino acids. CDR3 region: CASSSGLAGGPAGELFF. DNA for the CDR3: TGTGCCAGCAGCTCTGGACTAGCGGGGGGGCCAGCCGGGGAGCTGTTTTTT.

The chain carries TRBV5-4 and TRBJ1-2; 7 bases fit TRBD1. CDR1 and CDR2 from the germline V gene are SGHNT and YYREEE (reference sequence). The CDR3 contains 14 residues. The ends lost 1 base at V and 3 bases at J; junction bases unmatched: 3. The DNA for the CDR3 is TGTGCCAGCAGCTTGACAGGGGAACACTATGGCTACACCTTC. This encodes CASSLTGEHYGYTF.

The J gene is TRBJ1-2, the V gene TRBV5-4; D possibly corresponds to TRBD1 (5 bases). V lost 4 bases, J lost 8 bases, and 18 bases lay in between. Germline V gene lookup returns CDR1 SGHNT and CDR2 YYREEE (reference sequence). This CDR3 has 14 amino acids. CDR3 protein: CASSPAGQVKGYTF. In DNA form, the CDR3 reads TGTGCCAGCAGCCCCGCGGGGCAGGTTAAAGGCTACACCTTC.

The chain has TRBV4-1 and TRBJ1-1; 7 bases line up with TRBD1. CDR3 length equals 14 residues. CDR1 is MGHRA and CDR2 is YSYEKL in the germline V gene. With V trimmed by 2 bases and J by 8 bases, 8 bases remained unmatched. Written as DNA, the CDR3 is TGCGCCAGCAGCCAAAGGCAGGGGGAAGCCGAAGCTTTCTTT. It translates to CASSQRQGEAEAFF.

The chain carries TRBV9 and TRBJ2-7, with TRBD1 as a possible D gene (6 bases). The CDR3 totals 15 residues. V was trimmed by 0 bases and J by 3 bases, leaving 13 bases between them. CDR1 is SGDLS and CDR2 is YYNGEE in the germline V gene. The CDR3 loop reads CASSVADLQGYEQYF. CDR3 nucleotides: TGTGCCAGCAGCGTAGCCGACCTACAGGGCTACGAGCAGTACTTC.

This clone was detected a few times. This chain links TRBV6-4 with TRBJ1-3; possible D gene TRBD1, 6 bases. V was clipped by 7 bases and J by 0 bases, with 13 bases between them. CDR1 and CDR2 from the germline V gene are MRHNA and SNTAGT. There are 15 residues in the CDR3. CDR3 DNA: TGTGCCAGCACCGAGGGACACAACTCTGGAAACACCATATATTTT. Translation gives CASTEGHNSGNTIYF.

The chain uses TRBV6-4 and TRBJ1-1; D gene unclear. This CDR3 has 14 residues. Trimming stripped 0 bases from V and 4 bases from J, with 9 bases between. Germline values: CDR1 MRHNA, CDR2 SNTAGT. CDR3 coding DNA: TGTGCCAGCAGTGACTCGGCGGCCCCCACTGAAGCTTTCTTT. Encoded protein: CASSDSAAPTEAFF.

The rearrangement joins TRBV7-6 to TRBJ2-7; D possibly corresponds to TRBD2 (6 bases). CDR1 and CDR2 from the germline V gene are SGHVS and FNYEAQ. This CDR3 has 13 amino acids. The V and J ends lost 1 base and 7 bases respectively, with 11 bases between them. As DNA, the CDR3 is TGTGCCAGCAGCTTAGGAGTGGAGGGGGAGCAGTACTTC. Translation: CASSLGVEGEQYF. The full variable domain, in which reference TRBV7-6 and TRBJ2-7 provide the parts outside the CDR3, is GAGVSQSPRYKVTKRGQDVALRCDPISGHVSLYWYRQALGQGPEFLTYFNYEAQQDKSGLPNDRFSAERPEGSISTLTIQRTEQRDSAMYRCASSLGVEGEQYFGPGTRLTVT.

As DNA, the CDR3 is TGTGCCACCAGCCCTGATGTGGGGGCGGTTGAAAAACTGTTTTTT. Translating it yields CATSPDVGAVEKLFF. The chain combines TRBV15 with TRBJ1-4; possible D gene TRBD1, 6 bases. CDR3 length equals 15 residues. The germline V gene has CDR1 LNHNV and CDR2 YYDKDF (reference sequence). The V end was cut by 5 bases, the J end by 7 bases, with 17 bases between.

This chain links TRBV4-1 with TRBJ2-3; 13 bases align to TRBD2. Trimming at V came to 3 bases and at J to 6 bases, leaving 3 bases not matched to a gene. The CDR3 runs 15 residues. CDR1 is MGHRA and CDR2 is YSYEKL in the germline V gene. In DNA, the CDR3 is TGCGCCAGCAGCCAGGTACTAGCGGGAGGGGATACGCAGTATTTT. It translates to CASSQVLAGGDTQYF.

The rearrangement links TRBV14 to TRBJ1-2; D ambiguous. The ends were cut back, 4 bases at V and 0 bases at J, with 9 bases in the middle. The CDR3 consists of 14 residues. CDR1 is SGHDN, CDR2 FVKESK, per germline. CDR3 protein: CASSPLAANYGYTF. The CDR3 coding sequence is TGTGCCAGCAGCCCTCTCGCGGCTAACTATGGCTACACCTTC.

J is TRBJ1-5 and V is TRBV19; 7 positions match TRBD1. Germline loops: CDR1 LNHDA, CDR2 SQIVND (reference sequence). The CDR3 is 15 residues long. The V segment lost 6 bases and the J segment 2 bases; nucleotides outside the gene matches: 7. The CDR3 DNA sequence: TGTGCCAGTAGCCTTCGACAGGGTGGCAATCAGCCCCAGCATTTT. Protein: CASSLRQGGNQPQHF.

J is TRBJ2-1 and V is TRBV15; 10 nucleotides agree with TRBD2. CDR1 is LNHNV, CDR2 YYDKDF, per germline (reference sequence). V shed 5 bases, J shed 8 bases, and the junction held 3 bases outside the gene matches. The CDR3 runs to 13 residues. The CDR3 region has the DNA TGTGCCACCAGCCTCGGACTAGCGGATGAGCAGTTCTTC. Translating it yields CATSLGLADEQFF.

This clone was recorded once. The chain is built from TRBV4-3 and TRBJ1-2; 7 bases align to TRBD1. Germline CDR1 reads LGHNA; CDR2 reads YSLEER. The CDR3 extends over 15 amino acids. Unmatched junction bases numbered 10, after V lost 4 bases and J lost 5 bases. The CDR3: CASSRLEGAGYGYTF. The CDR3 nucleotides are TGCGCCAGCAGCCGCCTTGAGGGGGCGGGGTATGGCTACACCTTC.

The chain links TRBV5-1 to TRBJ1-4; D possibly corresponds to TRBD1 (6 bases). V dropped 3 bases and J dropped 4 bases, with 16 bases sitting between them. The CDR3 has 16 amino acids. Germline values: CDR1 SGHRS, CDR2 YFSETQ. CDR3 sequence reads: CASSSDPGTSNEKLFF. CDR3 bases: TGCGCCAGCAGCTCGGACCCCGGGACAAGTAATGAAAAACTGTTTTTT.

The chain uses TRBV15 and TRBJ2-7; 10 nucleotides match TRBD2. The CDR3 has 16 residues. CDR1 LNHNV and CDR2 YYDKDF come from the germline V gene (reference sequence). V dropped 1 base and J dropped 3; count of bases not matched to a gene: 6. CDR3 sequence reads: CATSRGSSGGLYEQYF. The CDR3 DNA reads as TGTGCCACCAGCAGAGGATCTAGCGGGGGTCTCTACGAGCAGTACTTC.

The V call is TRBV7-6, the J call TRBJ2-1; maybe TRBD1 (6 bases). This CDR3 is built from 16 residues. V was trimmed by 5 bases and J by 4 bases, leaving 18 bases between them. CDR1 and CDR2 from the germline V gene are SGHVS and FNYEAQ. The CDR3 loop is CASSPGPGHRYNEQFF. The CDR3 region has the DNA TGTGCCAGCAGCCCGGGACCGGGACACCGTTACAATGAGCAGTTCTTC.

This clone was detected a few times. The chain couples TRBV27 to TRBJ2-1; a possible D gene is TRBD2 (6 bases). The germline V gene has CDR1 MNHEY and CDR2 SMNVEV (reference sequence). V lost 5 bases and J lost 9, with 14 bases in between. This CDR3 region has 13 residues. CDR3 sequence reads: CASSQVGGSEQFF. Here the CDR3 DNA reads TGTGCCAGCAGTCAGGTGGGGGGAAGTGAGCAGTTCTTC.

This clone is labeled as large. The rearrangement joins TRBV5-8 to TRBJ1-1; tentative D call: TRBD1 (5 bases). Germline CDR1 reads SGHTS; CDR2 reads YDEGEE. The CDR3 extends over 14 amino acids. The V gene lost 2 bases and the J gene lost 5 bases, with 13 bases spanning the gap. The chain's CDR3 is CASSFGAGWTEAFF. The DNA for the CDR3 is TGTGCCAGCAGCTTTGGGGCAGGGTGGACTGAAGCTTTCTTT. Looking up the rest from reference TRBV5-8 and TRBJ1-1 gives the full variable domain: EAGVTQSPTHLIKTRGQQATLRCSPISGHTSVYWYQQALGLGLQFLLWYDEGEERNRGNFPPRFSGRQFPNYSSELNVNALELEDSALYLCASSFGAGWTEAFFGQGTRLTVV.

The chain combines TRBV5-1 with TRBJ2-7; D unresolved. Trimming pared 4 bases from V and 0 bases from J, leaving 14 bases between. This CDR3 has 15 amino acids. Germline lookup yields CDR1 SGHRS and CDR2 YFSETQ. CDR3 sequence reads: CASSPTSPNSYEQYF. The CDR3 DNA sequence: TGCGCCAGCAGCCCTACTTCACCGAACTCCTACGAGCAGTACTTC.

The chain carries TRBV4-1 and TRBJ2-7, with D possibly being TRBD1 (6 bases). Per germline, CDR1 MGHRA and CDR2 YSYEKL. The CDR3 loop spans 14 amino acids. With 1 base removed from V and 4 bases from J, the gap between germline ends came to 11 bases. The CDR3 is CASSQVQGWYEQYF. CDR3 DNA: TGCGCCAGCAGCCAAGTACAGGGTTGGTACGAGCAGTACTTC.

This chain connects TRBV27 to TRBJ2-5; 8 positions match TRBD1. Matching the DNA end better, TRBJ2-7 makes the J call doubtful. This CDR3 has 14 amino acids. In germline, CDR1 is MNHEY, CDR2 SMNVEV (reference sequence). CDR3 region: CASSPAGGQNEQYF. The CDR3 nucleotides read TGTGCCAGCAGTCCAGCAGGGGGCCAAAACGAGCAGTACTTC.

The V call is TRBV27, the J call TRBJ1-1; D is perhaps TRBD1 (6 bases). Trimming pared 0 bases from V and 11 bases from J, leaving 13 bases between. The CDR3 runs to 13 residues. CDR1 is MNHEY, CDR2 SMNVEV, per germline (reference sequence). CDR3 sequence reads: CASSLSLGQGAFF. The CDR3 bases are TGTGCCAGCAGTTTATCGCTGGGGCAGGGGGCTTTCTTT.

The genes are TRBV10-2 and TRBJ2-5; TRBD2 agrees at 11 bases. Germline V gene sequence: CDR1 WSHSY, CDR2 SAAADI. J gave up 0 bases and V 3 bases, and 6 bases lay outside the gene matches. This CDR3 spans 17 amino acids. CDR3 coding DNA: TGCGCCAGCAGTGAAAACCCTAGCGGGGGGTACCAAGAGACCCAGTACTTC. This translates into CASSENPSGGYQETQYF.

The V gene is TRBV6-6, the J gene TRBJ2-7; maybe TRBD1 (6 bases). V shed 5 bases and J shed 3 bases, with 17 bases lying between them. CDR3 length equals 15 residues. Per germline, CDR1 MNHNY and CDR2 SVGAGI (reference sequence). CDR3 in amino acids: CASSGVGGTIYEQYF. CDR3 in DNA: TGTGCCAGCAGTGGAGTAGGGGGAACCATCTACGAGCAGTACTTC.

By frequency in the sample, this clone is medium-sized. CDR3 region: CASSLEGMGRGTDTQYF. CDR3 coding DNA: TGTGCCAGCAGCTTGGAGGGGATGGGAAGGGGAACAGATACGCAGTATTTT. V usage is TRBV5-8 and J usage is TRBJ2-3; possible D gene TRBD1, 5 bases. CDR3 length equals 17 residues. Looked up from germline, CDR1 is SGHTS and CDR2 is YDEGEE. The germline V and J ends were trimmed by 0 bases and 3 bases, with 17 bases remaining between them.

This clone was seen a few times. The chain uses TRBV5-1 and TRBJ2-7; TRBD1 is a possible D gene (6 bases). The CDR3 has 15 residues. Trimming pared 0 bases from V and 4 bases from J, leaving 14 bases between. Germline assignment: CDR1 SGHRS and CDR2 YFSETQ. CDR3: CASSLAAGQLYEQYF. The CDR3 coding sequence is TGCGCCAGCAGCTTGGCCGCAGGACAGCTATACGAGCAGTACTTC.

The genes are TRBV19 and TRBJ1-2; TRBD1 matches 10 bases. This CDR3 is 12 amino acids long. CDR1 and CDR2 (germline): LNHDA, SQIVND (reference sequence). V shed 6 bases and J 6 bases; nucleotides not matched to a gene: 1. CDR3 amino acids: CASRTGGDGYTF. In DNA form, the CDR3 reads TGTGCCAGTAGGACAGGGGGCGATGGCTACACCTTC.